Shown below are 17 T cell receptor beta chains from a single sample sequenced in a study of CD8+ T cells in alopecia areata. RNA extraction was followed by reverse transcription into cDNA, which acted as the sequencing template. Using immunoSEQ multiplex PCR, the repertoire was profiled, and TCRdb retains in-frame clones only, with some absent. Of over 90,000 clones in the sample, 70% to 90% are singletons; the top ten hold roughly 10%. Treatment reported: oral pan-JAK inhibitor, 5-10 mg twice daily. The source material was CD8+ T cells sorted from blood, sampled between weeks 30 and 35, from a patient treated with tofacitinib. The receptors here all came from a human donor with alopecia areata.

This clone was seen more than once but under ten times. The DNA of the CDR3 is TGTGCCAGCAGCCAAGATGTGGGAAAACTCTACGAGCAGTACTTC. Translated: CASSQDVGKLYEQYF. This rearrangement joins TRBV4-2 to TRBJ2-7, with D unclear. In germline, CDR1 is LGHNA, CDR2 YNFKEQ. The CDR3 length is 15 residues. The V and J ends lost 0 bases and 3 bases respectively, with 12 bases between them.

This clone was seen only once. The V call is TRBV9, the J call TRBJ2-5, with TRBD1 matching 7 bases. Per germline, CDR1 SGDLS and CDR2 YYNGEE. J gave up 5 bases and V 3 bases, and 4 bases lay outside the gene matches. The CDR3 runs to 13 residues. CDR3 region: CASSAGQLETQYF. DNA of the CDR3: TGTGCCAGCAGCGCGGGACAGCTGGAGACCCAGTACTTC.

This sequence joins TRBV27 and TRBJ2-7; perhaps TRBD1 as D (6 bases). Germline V gene sequence: CDR1 MNHEY, CDR2 SMNVEV (reference sequence). Trimming left V 6 bases short and J 3 bases short, with 9 bases between. The CDR3 loop spans 12 amino acids. This CDR3 is CASRTGIYEQYF. In nucleotides, the CDR3 is TGTGCCAGCAGGACAGGAATCTACGAGCAGTACTTC.

With respect to this clone: The junction and the germline gene differ at one end; a read error may be behind it. This chain joins TRBV5-1 and TRBJ2-7; tentative D call: TRBD1 (6 bases). Germline lookup yields CDR1 SGHRS and CDR2 YFSETQ. There are 14 residues in the CDR3. The CDR3 sequence is CASSWTVVSYGQYF. CDR3 nucleotides: TGCGCCAGCAGCTGGACAGTGGTATCCTACGGGCAGTACTTC.

The V call is TRBV4-1, the J call TRBJ2-1, with 7 bases aligning to TRBD1. The germline CDR1 and CDR2 sequences are MGHRA and YSYEKL. The J segment lost 3 bases and the V segment lost 1 base, leaving 3 bases of the junction unmatched. The CDR3 is made up of 15 amino acids. CDR3 nucleotide sequence: TGCGCCAGCAGCCAAGGTGACAGGGACTACAATGAGCAGTTCTTC. Encoded protein: CASSQGDRDYNEQFF.

V gene TRBV9 combines with J gene TRBJ2-1, with 11 bases lining up with TRBD2. The germline V gene encodes CDR1 SGDLS and CDR2 YYNGEE. With 4 bases clipped from V and 4 bases from J, the junction kept 16 bases outside the gene matches. This CDR3 contains 19 residues. The CDR3 reads CASSPRSSLAGESYNEQFF. In DNA, the CDR3 is TGTGCCAGCAGCCCCCGTAGTTCACTAGCGGGAGAAAGTTACAATGAGCAGTTCTTC.

The chain combines TRBV7-9 with TRBJ2-5; 10 nucleotides match TRBD2. The DNA matches TRBJ2-7 better at its end, which makes the J call doubtful. This CDR3 is 14 amino acids long. Germline lookup yields CDR1 SEHNR and CDR2 FQNEAQ (reference sequence). CDR3 residues: CASTHSGRSYEQYF. DNA for the CDR3: TGTGCCAGCACCCATAGCGGGAGGTCCTACGAGCAGTACTTC.

This clone is a singleton in its sample. The genes are TRBV14 and TRBJ2-7; TRBD1 matches at 9 bases. Germline V CDR1 and CDR2: SGHDN, FVKESK. V trimming: 4 bases; J trimming: 2 bases; junction bases outside the gene matches: 3. This CDR3 spans 14 amino acids. CDR3 sequence: CASSLGTGPYEQYF. In DNA, the CDR3 is TGTGCCAGCAGCCTCGGGACAGGGCCCTACGAGCAGTACTTC.

V usage is TRBV5-1 and J usage is TRBJ2-4; perhaps TRBD2 as D (6 bases). V was clipped by 2 bases and J by 1 base, with 16 bases between them. The germline CDR1 and CDR2 sequences are SGHRS and YFSETQ. This CDR3 region has 17 residues. This CDR3 is CASSLYDGSEAKNIQYF. Here the CDR3 DNA reads TGCGCCAGCAGCTTATACGACGGGAGTGAGGCCAAAAACATTCAGTACTTC.

The chain has TRBV19 and TRBJ2-3; a possible D gene is TRBD2 (6 bases). CDR1 is LNHDA, CDR2 SQIVND, per germline (reference sequence). There are 13 residues in the CDR3. The V end was cut by 4 bases, the J end by 6 bases, with 11 bases between. CDR3 sequence: CASSTWSGDTQYF. The CDR3, as DNA: TGTGCCAGTAGTACTTGGAGCGGGGATACGCAGTATTTT.

V gene TRBV19 combines with J gene TRBJ2-2, with D possibly TRBD1 on 7 matching bases. The CDR3 runs to 13 residues. Between the trimmed V and J ends, which lost 5 bases and 6 bases, there was a span of 10 bases. Germline V gene sequence: CDR1 LNHDA, CDR2 SQIVND (reference sequence). The CDR3 region is CASSFRGAGELFF. CDR3 DNA sequence: TGTGCCAGTAGTTTCAGGGGGGCCGGGGAGCTGTTTTTT.

The gene calls are TRBV7-9 and TRBJ1-1; D is perhaps TRBD1 (5 bases). The germline CDR1 and CDR2 sequences are SEHNR and FQNEAQ (reference sequence). The CDR3 covers 14 residues. Trimming left V 5 bases short and J 3 bases short, with 13 bases between. CDR3 DNA sequence: TGTGCCAGCAGCCTCAGGGTCAGCTACACTGAAGCTTTCTTT. This translates into CASSLRVSYTEAFF.

The V gene is TRBV7-8, the J gene TRBJ2-1; possibly TRBD2 for D (6 bases). Per germline, CDR1 SGHVS and CDR2 FQNEAQ. There are 14 residues in the CDR3. V was shortened by 4 bases and J by 10 bases, with 17 bases between the two germline ends. The CDR3 loop reads CASSSKPGLPEQFF. The CDR3 DNA follows: TGTGCCAGCAGCTCAAAACCGGGACTGCCCGAGCAGTTCTTC.

This chain connects TRBV11-2 to TRBJ2-7; perhaps D is TRBD1 or TRBD2 (5 bases each). Germline V gene sequence: CDR1 SGHAT, CDR2 FQNNGV. The CDR3 runs 15 residues. Trimming removed 2 bases at V and 0 bases at J, with 11 bases between. CDR3 coding DNA: TGTGCCAGCAGCTTAAGGGGACCGGGCTCCTACGAGCAGTACTTC. Amino acid sequence: CASSLRGPGSYEQYF.

This chain joins TRBV7-9 and TRBJ1-1; D ambiguous. Looked up from germline, CDR1 is SEHNR and CDR2 is FQNEAQ (reference sequence). The CDR3 totals 11 residues. Trimming pared 7 bases from V and 5 bases from J, leaving 8 bases between. The CDR3 coding sequence is TGTGCCAGCACCGAGGTGACTGAAGCTTTCTTT. This encodes CASTEVTEAFF.

This rearrangement joins TRBV15 to TRBJ2-1; 9 nucleotides match TRBD2. Germline values: CDR1 LNHNV, CDR2 YYDKDF (reference sequence). The CDR3 has 20 amino acids. The trim removed 0 bases at V and 1 base at J, leaving 13 bases unmatched. CDR3 protein: CATSRDQGSGSFESYNEQFF. Written as DNA, the CDR3 is TGTGCCACCAGCAGAGATCAGGGTAGCGGGAGTTTTGAGTCCTACAATGAGCAGTTCTTC.

The V gene is TRBV18, the J gene TRBJ1-1; tentatively, D is TRBD1 (5 bases). Germline V CDR1 and CDR2: KGHSH, LQKENI. Trimming removed 0 bases from V and 6 bases from J, with 11 bases in between. The CDR3 contains 14 residues. CDR3 in amino acids: CASSPPEGSPEAFF. CDR3 DNA: TGTGCCAGCTCACCACCGGAGGGGAGCCCTGAAGCTTTCTTT. The full variable domain, rest sourced from reference TRBV18 and TRBJ1-1, is NAGVMQNPRHLVRRRGQEARLRCSPMKGHSHVYWYRQLPEEGLKFMVYLQKENIIDESGMPKERFSAEFPKEGPSILRIQQVVRGDSAAYFCASSPPEGSPEAFFGQGTRLTVV.